These 32 T cell receptor beta chains were all obtained from the same sample, sequenced in a study of metastatic and nonmetastatic thyroid tumors. Patients were all untreated before their thyroid surgery. TCRdb reanalyzed the PCR reads via MiXCR. This repertoire shows some 21,000 clones, around a sixth found once; its top ten account for around 19%. The sequenced sample consisted of blood. The source of these receptors is a female donor with papillary thyroid cancer or a benign thyroid nodule (not recorded which). Some clones in this sample may be carry-over from other donors' samples.

In its sample, this clone was seen once. One end of the junction is discordant with germline, which a read error may explain. The chain joins TRBV5-1 to TRBJ2-3, with 9 nucleotides matching TRBD2. In germline, CDR1 is SGHRS, CDR2 YFSETQ. The CDR3 consists of 17 residues. DNA for the CDR3: TGCGCCAGCAGCTTTTTAGCGGGGGAGGGCAGCACATATACGCAGTATTTT. This codes for CASSFLAGEGSTYTQYF.

This clone was counted many times. V usage is TRBV9 and J usage is TRBJ2-7, with 7 bases identical to TRBD2. The CDR3 has 15 residues. V was pared by 4 bases and J by 4 bases, with 11 bases of the junction left unmatched. Germline V gives CDR1 SGDLS, CDR2 YYNGEE. The DNA for the CDR3 is TGTGCCAGCAGCCCAGGGAGGGGTAGGACGTACGAGCAGTACTTC. It translates to CASSPGRGRTYEQYF.

This clone was counted many times. The chain recombines TRBV30 with TRBJ1-2; D may be TRBD1 (5 bases). The CDR3 length is 15 residues. Deletions cut 2 bases from V and 8 bases from J, with 21 bases between. Germline V lookup: CDR1 GTSNPN, CDR2 SVGIG (reference sequence). The CDR3 nucleotides are TGTGCCTGGAGTCCAACCGGACCCCGGGGCGGGGGCTACACCTTC. This codes for CAWSPTGPRGGGYTF.

In this sample, this clone turned up many times. The rearrangement links TRBV4-3 to TRBJ2-7; D call uncertain. Deletions cut 1 base from V and 0 bases from J, with 10 bases between. This CDR3 is built from 15 residues. Germline CDR1 and CDR2: LGHNA and YSLEER. The CDR3 region is CASSQGVGSSYEQYF. In nucleotides, the CDR3 is TGCGCCAGCAGCCAAGGGGTCGGATCCTCCTACGAGCAGTACTTC.

The CDR3 DNA reads as TGTGCCAGCAGTCAACCTCTTACAGACCCATCTAACTATGGCTACACCTTC. Protein: CASSQPLTDPSNYGYTF. This chain connects TRBV28 to TRBJ1-2; D is uncertain. Germline-derived CDR1 and CDR2 are MDHEN and SYDVKM. This CDR3 is built from 17 residues. Trimming pared 5 bases from V and 0 bases from J, leaving 19 bases between.

There are a few counts of this clone. The V and J genes are TRBV27 and TRBJ2-7; TRBD2 aligns across 11 bases. Per the germline V gene, CDR1 is MNHEY and CDR2 is SMNVEV (reference sequence). The CDR3 covers 14 residues. Trimming took 3 bases from V and 7 from J; bases not matched to a gene: 5. The CDR3 coding sequence is TGTGCCAGCAGTTTGACTAGCGGGACGGGGGAGCAGTACTTC. Its protein product is CASSLTSGTGEQYF.

This clone was counted at least ten times. This chain connects TRBV5-1 to TRBJ2-7; 7 positions match TRBD1. Losses at the gene ends were 4 bases for V and 1 base for J; bases not matched to a gene: 8. CDR3 length: 15 residues. The germline CDR1 and CDR2 sequences are SGHRS and YFSETQ. The CDR3 sequence is CASSRPGQLSYEQYF. The CDR3, as DNA: TGCGCCAGCAGCAGACCGGGACAGCTGTCCTACGAGCAGTACTTC.

This clone showed up just once. The CDR3, as DNA: TGCAGTGCTAGGCGCGGGGGAAGTGGCTACACCTTC. Translated: CSARRGGSGYTF. The chain employs TRBV20-1 and TRBJ1-2; D perhaps matches TRBD1 (5 bases). The CDR3 loop spans 12 amino acids. From germline, CDR1 is DFQATT and CDR2 SNEGSKA (reference sequence). V was clipped by 3 bases and J by 7 bases, with 12 bases between them.

This clone was recorded at least ten times. The chain uses TRBV19 and TRBJ2-1; D perhaps matches TRBD1 (6 bases). V shed 9 bases and J shed 5 bases, with 14 bases lying between them. The germline CDR1 and CDR2 sequences are LNHDA and SQIVND (reference sequence). The CDR3 extends over 13 amino acids. The CDR3 DNA reads as TGTGCCAGCACAGGGTGGGGACACAATGAGCAGTTCTTC. As protein: CASTGWGHNEQFF.

This clone was observed once. In DNA form, the CDR3 reads TGTGCCAGCAGCATTAGCGGGTCGGCCTACGAGCAGTACTTC. Its translation is CASSISGSAYEQYF. The chain employs TRBV7-2 and TRBJ2-7; 7 bases fit TRBD2. Trimming removed 5 bases from V and 2 bases from J; junction bases left unmatched: 6. The CDR3 extends over 14 amino acids. Looked up from germline, CDR1 is SGHTA and CDR2 is FQGNSA.

This clone is labeled as medium-sized (0.01 to 0.1%). V and J are TRBV28 and TRBJ1-1, with D perhaps TRBD1 (6 bases). Between the trimmed V and J ends, which lost 4 bases and 4 bases, there was a span of 13 bases. Per the germline V gene, CDR1 is MDHEN and CDR2 is SYDVKM. The CDR3 runs 14 residues. The CDR3 loop is CASSYQGTVTEAFF. CDR3 nucleotide sequence: TGTGCCAGCAGTTACCAGGGGACGGTCACTGAAGCTTTCTTT.

In its sample, this clone is medium-sized. The gene calls are TRBV12-3 or TRBV12-4 and TRBJ2-1; TRBD2 agrees at 13 bases. The CDR3 spans 17 residues. V gave up 2 bases and J gave up 5 bases; unmatched junction bases: 6. The CDR3 reads CASSLKGLAGWHNEQFF. As DNA, the CDR3 is TGTGCCAGCAGTTTAAAGGGACTAGCGGGGTGGCACAATGAGCAGTTCTTC.

The chain couples TRBV18 to TRBJ1-1; no firm D call. Germline CDR1 is KGHSH and CDR2 is LQKENI. With 2 bases removed from V and 0 bases from J, the gap between germline ends came to 10 bases. This CDR3 has 15 residues. The CDR3 loop reads CASSPAEYMNTEAFF. In DNA form, the CDR3 reads TGTGCCAGCTCACCAGCTGAGTACATGAACACTGAAGCTTTCTTT.

This clone appeared many times. The V and J genes are TRBV11-2 and TRBJ1-2; 9 bases line up with TRBD1. Germline CDR1 SGHAT, CDR2 FQNNGV. This CDR3 is 14 amino acids long. V lost 1 base, J lost 7 bases, and 4 bases stayed unmatched. CDR3 region: CASSLGTGVGGYTF. The CDR3 DNA follows: TGTGCCAGCAGCTTAGGGACAGGGGTGGGTGGCTACACCTTC.

This clone was recorded at least ten times. The V gene is TRBV12-3 or TRBV12-4, the J gene TRBJ2-6; a weak D match, TRBD1 (5 bases). This CDR3 contains 13 residues. Deletions cut 10 bases from V and 2 bases from J, with 9 bases between. The CDR3 nucleotides are TGTGCCATGCAGGGAACTGGGGCCAACGTCCTGACTTTC. It encodes CAMQGTGANVLTF.

This clone has ten or more counts. The identical CDR3 is also encoded by other nucleotide sequences in the sample. The J gene is TRBJ2-3, the V gene TRBV7-3; TRBD2 might be the D (6 bases). Germline V gene data show CDR1 as SGHTA and CDR2 as FQGTGA. CDR3 length: 14 residues. V dropped 0 bases and J dropped 4 bases, with 8 bases sitting between them. The CDR3 region has the DNA TGTGCCAGCAGCTTAACGGAGGGCCCAGATACGCAGTATTTT. This sequence encodes CASSLTEGPDTQYF. Combining the CDR3 with reference TRBV7-3 and TRBJ2-3 gives the whole variable domain GAGVSQTPSNKVTEKGKYVELRCDPISGHTALYWYRQSLGQGPEFLIYFQGTGAADDSGLPNDRFFAVRPEGSVSTLKIQRTERGDSAVYLCASSLTEGPDTQYFGPGTRLTVL.

This clone was seen repeatedly, ten times or more. The gene calls are TRBV24-1 and TRBJ2-3; 9 nucleotides line up with TRBD2. The germline gives CDR1 KGHDR, CDR2 SFDVKD. The CDR3 is made up of 16 amino acids. The V and J ends lost 4 bases and 4 bases, in that order; junction bases with no gene match: 8. The CDR3 DNA is TGTGCCACCAGTGAAAAAAGCGGGAGGAGTCCAGATACGCAGTATTTT. Protein sequence: CATSEKSGRSPDTQYF.

The sample holds many counts of this clone. The chain is built from TRBV7-9 and TRBJ1-6; D remains ambiguous. V gave up 5 bases and J gave up 1 base, with 21 bases separating them. Germline V gene sequence: CDR1 SEHNR, CDR2 FQNEAQ (reference sequence). The CDR3 is 19 amino acids. This chain's CDR3 is CASSTRREPVESYNSPLHF. CDR3 nucleotide sequence: TGTGCCAGCAGCACCAGACGGGAGCCAGTCGAATCCTATAATTCACCCCTCCACTTT.

In DNA form, the CDR3 reads TGTGCCACGAGTCACGACACAGATACGCAGTATTTT. This gives the protein CATSHDTDTQYF. The chain links TRBV24-1 to TRBJ2-3, with D uncertain. The ends were cut back, 10 bases at V and 2 bases at J, with 9 bases in the middle. The CDR3 contains 12 residues. Germline V gene data show CDR1 as KGHDR and CDR2 as SFDVKD.

This clone has ten or more counts. This chain joins TRBV9 and TRBJ2-7; 8 bases fit TRBD2. J lost 1 base, V lost 0 bases, and 3 bases had no gene match. This CDR3 region has 15 residues. In germline, CDR1 is SGDLS, CDR2 YYNGEE. The CDR3 DNA reads as TGTGCCAGCAGCGTAGGCGGGAGGTTGTCCTACGAGCAGTACTTC. Residues: CASSVGGRLSYEQYF.

In this sample, this clone turned up many times. The chain carries TRBV20-1 and TRBJ1-3, with D unclear. The CDR3 extends over 14 amino acids. V gave up 0 bases and J gave up 0 bases, with 6 bases separating them. Germline values: CDR1 DFQATT, CDR2 SNEGSKA (reference sequence). The CDR3 loop is CSARENLSGNTIYF. CDR3 nucleotides: TGCAGTGCTAGAGAGAACCTCTCTGGAAACACCATATATTTT.

The chain recombines TRBV20-1 with TRBJ2-1; the D gene is possibly TRBD2 (5 bases). With 2 bases removed from V and 4 bases from J, the gap between germline ends came to 12 bases. The CDR3 totals 14 residues. The V gene's germline CDR1 is DFQATT and CDR2 SNEGSKA (reference sequence). The CDR3 DNA reads TGCAGTGCTAGAAACTGGAGGATATACAATGAGCAGTTCTTC. Amino acid sequence: CSARNWRIYNEQFF.

This clone was seen repeatedly, ten times or more. The chain is built from TRBV6-2 or TRBV6-3 and TRBJ2-1; 11 positions agree with TRBD1. The length of the CDR3 is 15 residues. J lost 9 bases, V lost 1 base, and 5 bases had no gene match. Looked up from germline, CDR1 is MNHEY and CDR2 is SVGEGT. The CDR3 is CASSYLGQGGSEQFF. As DNA, the CDR3 is TGTGCCAGCAGTTACTTGGGACAGGGGGGGTCTGAGCAGTTCTTC.

In its sample, this clone was seen many times. The chain links TRBV5-4 to TRBJ1-2; TRBD1 matches 7 bases. This CDR3 region has 12 residues. V dropped 0 bases and J dropped 7; count of bases not matched to a gene: 0. Looked up from germline, CDR1 is SGHNT and CDR2 is YYREEE (reference sequence). In DNA form, the CDR3 reads TGTGCCAGCAGCTTGGACAGGGGTGGCTACACCTTC. Its translation: CASSLDRGGYTF.

This clone was picked up many times. The chain recombines TRBV4-2 with TRBJ1-6; D ambiguous. This CDR3 is 14 amino acids long. Germline-derived CDR1 and CDR2 are LGHNA and YNFKEQ. Between the trimmed V and J ends, which lost 2 bases and 10 bases, there was a span of 12 bases. The CDR3 protein is CASSQTMDPSPLHF. CDR3 DNA: TGTGCCAGCAGCCAAACAATGGATCCGTCACCCCTCCACTTT.

This clone was detected many times. The chain couples TRBV20-1 to TRBJ2-7, with D possibly matching TRBD2 (6 bases). This CDR3 has 15 amino acids. V dropped 6 bases and J dropped 0 bases, with 18 bases sitting between them. Germline loops: CDR1 DFQATT, CDR2 SNEGSKA (reference sequence). As DNA, the CDR3 is TGCAGTGCCAGCGCCTCGTCGCGGGACTCCTACGAGCAGTACTTC. This codes for CSASASSRDSYEQYF.

The table lists this clone with a few counts. J is TRBJ2-1 and V is TRBV28, with D perhaps matching TRBD1 or TRBD2 (5 bases each). Between the trimmed V and J ends, which lost 3 bases and 7 bases, there was a span of 16 bases. Germline-derived CDR1 and CDR2 are MDHEN and SYDVKM. CDR3 length: 15 residues. The CDR3 loop reads CASSLEVGAGNEQFF. As DNA, the CDR3 is TGTGCCAGCAGTTTGGAGGTTGGGGCGGGTAATGAGCAGTTCTTC.

This clone was picked up many times. V and J are TRBV7-2 and TRBJ1-5; TRBD1 is a possible D gene (5 bases). CDR1 SGHTA and CDR2 FQGNSA come from the germline V gene. V dropped 2 bases and J dropped 2 bases, with 10 bases sitting between them. CDR3 length equals 15 residues. The CDR3 loop reads CASSLFTRGNQPQHF. The CDR3 coding sequence is TGTGCCAGCAGCTTATTCACCAGGGGCAATCAGCCCCAGCATTTT.

This clone was recorded many times. The chain links TRBV9 to TRBJ2-1; tentative D call: TRBD1 (6 bases). Germline V lookup: CDR1 SGDLS, CDR2 YYNGEE. The CDR3 contains 14 residues. The V gene lost 0 bases and the J gene lost 8 bases, with 12 bases spanning the gap. CDR3 in amino acids: CASSVGGQIDEQFF. CDR3 nucleotide sequence: TGTGCCAGCAGCGTAGGGGGGCAAATCGATGAGCAGTTCTTC.

The rearrangement links TRBV11-2 to TRBJ2-1; weak D call: TRBD2 (5 bases). The CDR3 contains 15 residues. Germline V lookup: CDR1 SGHAT, CDR2 FQNNGV. V shed 5 bases and J shed 5 bases, with 16 bases lying between them. The chain's CDR3 is CASSHDWTANNEQFF. The CDR3 DNA reads TGTGCCAGCAGCCACGATTGGACTGCAAACAATGAGCAGTTCTTC.

The V call is TRBV20-1, the J call TRBJ2-7; D is ambiguous. CDR1 DFQATT and CDR2 SNEGSKA come from the germline V gene (reference sequence). With 4 bases removed from V and 0 bases from J, the gap between germline ends came to 7 bases. This CDR3 spans 12 amino acids. CDR3 sequence reads: CSAKVSSYEQYF. In nucleotides, the CDR3 is TGCAGTGCTAAGGTGAGCTCCTACGAGCAGTACTTC.

By share, this clone ranks as medium-sized. The rearrangement uses TRBV6-4 and TRBJ2-2; 9 bases align to TRBD2. Germline V gene sequence: CDR1 MRHNA, CDR2 SNTAGT. The CDR3 contains 15 residues. With 8 bases clipped from V and 0 bases from J, the junction kept 4 bases outside the gene matches. The CDR3 DNA reads TGTGCCAGCGCGGTAGCGGGGGCGAACACCGGGGAGCTGTTTTTT. Amino acid sequence: CASAVAGANTGELFF.